The TCR beta chain described here comes from a study of shared clonotypes between healthy human individuals. About the study: Donors had three CD4 naive, three CD4 memory, two CD8 naive and one CD8 memory plate apiece.

Regarding this clone: Its target is not known.

Investigators spread the genomic DNA of each subset evenly over several immunoSEQ plates. The protocol was immunoSEQ multiplex PCR, while the TCRdb copy is restricted to in-frame clones and leaves out a portion. The data hold 2.5 million or so clones, with roughly nine tenths observed a single time. General study findings and limits: Clonotype sharing among the donors was expected to vary with sequencing depth. Naive subsets tended to show greater estimated richness than memory subsets.

The CDR3 totals 17 residues. Germline CDR1 reads MGHRA; CDR2 reads YSYEKL. V gave up 1 base and J gave up 3 bases; unmatched junction bases: 9. The receptor's source is a man aged 18-30 years in good health. The sequencing input was naive CD4+ T cells sorted from blood. Indicated subset: CD45RA+ positively selected. The chain combines TRBV4-1 with TRBJ2-3; 8 bases align to TRBD2. CDR3: CASSQGRLALGTDTQYF. CDR3 DNA sequence: TGCGCCAGCAGCCAAGGGCGACTAGCGCTTGGTACAGATACGCAGTATTTT.